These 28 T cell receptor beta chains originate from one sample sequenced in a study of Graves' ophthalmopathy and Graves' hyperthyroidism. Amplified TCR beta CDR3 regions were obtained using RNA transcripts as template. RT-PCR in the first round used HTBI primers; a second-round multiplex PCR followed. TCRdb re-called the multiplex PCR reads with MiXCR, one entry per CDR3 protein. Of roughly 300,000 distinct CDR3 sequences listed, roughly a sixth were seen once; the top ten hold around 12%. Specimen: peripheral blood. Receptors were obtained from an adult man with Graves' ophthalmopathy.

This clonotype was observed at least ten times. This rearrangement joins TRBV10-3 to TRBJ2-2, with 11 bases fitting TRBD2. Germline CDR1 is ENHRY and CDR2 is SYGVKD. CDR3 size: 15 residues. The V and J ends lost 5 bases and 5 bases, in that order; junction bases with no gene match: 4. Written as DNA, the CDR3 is TGTGCCATCAGTAAACTAGCGGGAGTGACCGGGGAGCTGTTTTTT. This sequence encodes CAISKLAGVTGELFF.

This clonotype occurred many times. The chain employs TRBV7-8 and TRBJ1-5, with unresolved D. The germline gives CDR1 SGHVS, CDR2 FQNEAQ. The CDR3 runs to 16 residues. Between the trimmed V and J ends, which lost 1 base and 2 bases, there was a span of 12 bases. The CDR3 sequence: CASSLGTRTGNQPQHF. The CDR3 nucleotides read TGTGCCAGCAGCTTAGGAACCCGGACGGGCAATCAGCCCCAGCATTTT.

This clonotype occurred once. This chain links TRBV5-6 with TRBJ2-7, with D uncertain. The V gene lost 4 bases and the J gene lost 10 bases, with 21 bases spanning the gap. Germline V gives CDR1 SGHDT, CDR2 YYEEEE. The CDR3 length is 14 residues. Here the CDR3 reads CASSLTGPSGLQYF. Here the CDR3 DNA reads TGTGCCAGCAGCCTCACGGGCCCGTCAGGATTACAGTACTTC.

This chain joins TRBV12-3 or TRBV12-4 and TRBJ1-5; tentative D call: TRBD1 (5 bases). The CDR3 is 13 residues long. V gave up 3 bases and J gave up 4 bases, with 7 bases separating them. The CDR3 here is CASSFKGNQPQHF. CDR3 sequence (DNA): TGTGCCAGCAGTTTTAAGGGGAATCAGCCCCAGCATTTT.

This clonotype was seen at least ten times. The CDR3 nucleotides are TGCAGTGCTAGAGATCCAGGGGTGGGTCAGCCCCAGCATTTT. Its protein is CSARDPGVGQPQHF. The rearrangement links TRBV20-1 to TRBJ1-5; tentative D call: TRBD1 (6 bases). The germline CDR1 and CDR2 sequences are DFQATT and SNEGSKA (reference sequence). With 0 bases removed from V and 6 bases from J, the gap between germline ends came to 12 bases. This CDR3 has 14 residues.

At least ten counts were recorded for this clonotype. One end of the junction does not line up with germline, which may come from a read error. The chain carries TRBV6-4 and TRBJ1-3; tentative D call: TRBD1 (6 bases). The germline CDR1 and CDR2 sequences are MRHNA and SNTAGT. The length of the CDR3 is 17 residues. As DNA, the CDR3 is TGTGCCAGCAATGACAGGTTCTTCGTGGGCTCTGGAAACACCATATATTTT. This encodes CASNDRFFVGSGNTIYF.

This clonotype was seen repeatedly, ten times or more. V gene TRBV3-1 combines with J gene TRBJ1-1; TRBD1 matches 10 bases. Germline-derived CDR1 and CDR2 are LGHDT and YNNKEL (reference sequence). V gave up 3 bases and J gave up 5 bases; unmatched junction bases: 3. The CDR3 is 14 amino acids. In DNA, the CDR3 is TGTGCCAGCAGCCAGGACAGGGGGTGGACTGAAGCTTTCTTT. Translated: CASSQDRGWTEAFF.

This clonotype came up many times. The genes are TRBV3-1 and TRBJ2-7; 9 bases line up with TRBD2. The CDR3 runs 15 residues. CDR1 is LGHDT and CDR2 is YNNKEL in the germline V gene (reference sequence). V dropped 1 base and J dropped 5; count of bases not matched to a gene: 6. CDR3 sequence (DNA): TGTGCCAGCAGCCAAGTTTTAGCGGGAGTCAACGAGCAGTACTTC. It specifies CASSQVLAGVNEQYF.

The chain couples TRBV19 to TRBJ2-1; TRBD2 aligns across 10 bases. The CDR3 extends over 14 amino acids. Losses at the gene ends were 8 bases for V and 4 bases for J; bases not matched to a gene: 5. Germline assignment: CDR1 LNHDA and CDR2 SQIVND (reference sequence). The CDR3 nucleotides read TGTGCCAGTGGGGGACTAGCGAAGTACAATGAGCAGTTCTTC. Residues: CASGGLAKYNEQFF.

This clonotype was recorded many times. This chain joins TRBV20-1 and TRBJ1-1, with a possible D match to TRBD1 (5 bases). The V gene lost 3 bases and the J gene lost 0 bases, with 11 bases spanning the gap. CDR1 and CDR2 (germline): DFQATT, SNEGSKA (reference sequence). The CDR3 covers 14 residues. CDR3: CSASDRGVNTEAFF. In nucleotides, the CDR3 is TGCAGTGCTAGTGACCGGGGCGTGAACACTGAAGCTTTCTTT.

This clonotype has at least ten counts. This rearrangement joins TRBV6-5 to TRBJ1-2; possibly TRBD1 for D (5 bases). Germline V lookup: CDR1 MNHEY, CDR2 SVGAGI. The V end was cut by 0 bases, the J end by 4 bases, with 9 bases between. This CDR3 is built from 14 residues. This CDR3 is CASSYSAGLYGYTF. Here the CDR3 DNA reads TGTGCCAGCAGTTACTCAGCGGGGCTCTATGGCTACACCTTC.

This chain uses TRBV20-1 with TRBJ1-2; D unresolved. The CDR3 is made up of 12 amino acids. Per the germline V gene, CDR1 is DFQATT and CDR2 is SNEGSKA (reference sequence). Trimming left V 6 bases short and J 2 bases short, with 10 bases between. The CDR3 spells CSAEHPNYGYTF. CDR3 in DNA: TGCAGTGCCGAACATCCAAACTATGGCTACACCTTC.

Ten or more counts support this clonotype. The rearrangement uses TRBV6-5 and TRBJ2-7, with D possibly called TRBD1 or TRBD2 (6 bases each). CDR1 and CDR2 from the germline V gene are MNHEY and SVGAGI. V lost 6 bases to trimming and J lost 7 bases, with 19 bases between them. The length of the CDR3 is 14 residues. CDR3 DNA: TGTGCCAGCAGGCTTGGTGGACGAGGGGGGGAGCAGTACTTC. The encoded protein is CASRLGGRGGEQYF.

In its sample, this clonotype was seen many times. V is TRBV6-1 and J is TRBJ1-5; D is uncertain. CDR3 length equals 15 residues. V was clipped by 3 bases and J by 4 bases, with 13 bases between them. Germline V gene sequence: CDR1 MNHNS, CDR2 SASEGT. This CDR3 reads CASSDVRVGNQPQHF. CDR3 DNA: TGTGCCAGCAGTGATGTGCGGGTCGGGAATCAGCCCCAGCATTTT.

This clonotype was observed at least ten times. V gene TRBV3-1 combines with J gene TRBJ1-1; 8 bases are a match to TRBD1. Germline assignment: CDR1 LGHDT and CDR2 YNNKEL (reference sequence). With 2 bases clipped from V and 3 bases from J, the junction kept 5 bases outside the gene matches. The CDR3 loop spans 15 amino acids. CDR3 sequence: CASSQRQGIYTEAFF. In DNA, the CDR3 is TGTGCCAGCAGCCAAAGACAGGGGATCTACACTGAAGCTTTCTTT.

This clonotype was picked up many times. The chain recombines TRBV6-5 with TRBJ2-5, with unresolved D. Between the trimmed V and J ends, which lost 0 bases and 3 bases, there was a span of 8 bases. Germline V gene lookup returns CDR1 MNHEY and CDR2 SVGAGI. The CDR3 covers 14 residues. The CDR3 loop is CASSYSSLEETQYF. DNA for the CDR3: TGTGCCAGCAGTTACTCGAGCCTAGAAGAGACCCAGTACTTC.

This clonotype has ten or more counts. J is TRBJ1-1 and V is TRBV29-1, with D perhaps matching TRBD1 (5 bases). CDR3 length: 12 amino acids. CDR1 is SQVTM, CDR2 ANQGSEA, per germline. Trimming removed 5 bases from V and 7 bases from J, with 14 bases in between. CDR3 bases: TGCAGCGTTATGGGGCCGGGCGGTGAAGCTTTCTTT. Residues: CSVMGPGGEAFF.

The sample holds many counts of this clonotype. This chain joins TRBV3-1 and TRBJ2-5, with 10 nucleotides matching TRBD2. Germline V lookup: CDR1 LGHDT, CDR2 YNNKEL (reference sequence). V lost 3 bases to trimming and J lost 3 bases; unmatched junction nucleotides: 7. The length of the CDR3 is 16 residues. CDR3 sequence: CASSHRLAGAKETQYF. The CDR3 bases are TGTGCCAGCAGCCATAGACTAGCGGGTGCGAAAGAGACCCAGTACTTC.

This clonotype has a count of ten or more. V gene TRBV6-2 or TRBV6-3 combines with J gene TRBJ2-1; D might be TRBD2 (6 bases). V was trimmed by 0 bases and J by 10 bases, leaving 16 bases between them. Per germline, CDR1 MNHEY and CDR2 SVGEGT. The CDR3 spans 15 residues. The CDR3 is CASSYSLGGAHEQFF. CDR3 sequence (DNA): TGTGCCAGCAGTTACTCCCTTGGCGGGGCCCACGAGCAGTTCTTC.

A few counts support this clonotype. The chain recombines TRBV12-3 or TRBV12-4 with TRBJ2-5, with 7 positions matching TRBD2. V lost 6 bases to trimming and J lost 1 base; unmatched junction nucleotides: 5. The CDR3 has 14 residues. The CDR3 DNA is TGTGCCAGCAGCCGAGCGGGACTCCAAGAGACCCAGTACTTC. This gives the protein CASSRAGLQETQYF.

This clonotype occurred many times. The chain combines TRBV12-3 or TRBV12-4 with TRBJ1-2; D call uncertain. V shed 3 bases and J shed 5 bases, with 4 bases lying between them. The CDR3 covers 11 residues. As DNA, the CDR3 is TGTGCCAGCAGTTTCCTGTATGGCTACACCTTC. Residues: CASSFLYGYTF.

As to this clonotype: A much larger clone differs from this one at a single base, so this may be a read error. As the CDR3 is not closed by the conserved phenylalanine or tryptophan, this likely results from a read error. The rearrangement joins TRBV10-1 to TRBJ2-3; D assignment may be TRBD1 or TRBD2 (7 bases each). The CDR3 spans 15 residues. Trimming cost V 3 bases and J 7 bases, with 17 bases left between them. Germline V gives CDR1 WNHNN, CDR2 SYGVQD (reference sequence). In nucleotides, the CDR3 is TGCGCCAGCAGTGACGGGGGGACAGAAGGAAATACGCAGTATTCT. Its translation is CASSDGGTEGNTQYS.

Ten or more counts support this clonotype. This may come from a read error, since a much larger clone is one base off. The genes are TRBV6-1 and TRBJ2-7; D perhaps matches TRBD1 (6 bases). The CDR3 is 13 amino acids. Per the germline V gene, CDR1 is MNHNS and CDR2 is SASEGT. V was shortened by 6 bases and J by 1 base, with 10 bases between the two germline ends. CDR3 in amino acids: CASRRQESYEQYF. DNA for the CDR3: TGTGCCAGCAGACGACAGGAATCCTACGAGCAGTACTTC.

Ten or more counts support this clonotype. The CDR3 spells CASSGWRADTEAFF. CDR3 in DNA: TGCGCCAGCAGCGGGTGGAGGGCGGACACTGAAGCTTTCTTT. V and J are TRBV5-1 and TRBJ1-1, with D uncertain. The V gene lost 4 bases and the J gene lost 3 bases, with 13 bases spanning the gap. This CDR3 has 14 residues. In germline, CDR1 is SGHRS, CDR2 YFSETQ.

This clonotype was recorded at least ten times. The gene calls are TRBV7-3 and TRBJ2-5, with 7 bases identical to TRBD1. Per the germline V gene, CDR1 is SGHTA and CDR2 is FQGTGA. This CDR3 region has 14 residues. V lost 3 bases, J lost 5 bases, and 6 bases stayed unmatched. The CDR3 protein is CASSLTGMGETQYF. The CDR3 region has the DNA TGTGCCAGCAGCTTGACAGGGATGGGGGAGACCCAGTACTTC. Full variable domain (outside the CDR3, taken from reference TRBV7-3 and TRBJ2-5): GAGVSQTPSNKVTEKGKYVELRCDPISGHTALYWYRQSLGQGPEFLIYFQGTGAADDSGLPNDRFFAVRPEGSVSTLKIQRTERGDSAVYLCASSLTGMGETQYFGPGTRLLVL.

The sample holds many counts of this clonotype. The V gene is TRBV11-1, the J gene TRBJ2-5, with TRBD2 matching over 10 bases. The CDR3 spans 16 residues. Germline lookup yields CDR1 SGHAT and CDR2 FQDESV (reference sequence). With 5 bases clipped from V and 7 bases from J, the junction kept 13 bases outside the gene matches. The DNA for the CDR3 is TGTGCCAGCAGCGTTCTAGCGGGGGCTGTCGGTGGGACCCAGTACTTC. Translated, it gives CASSVLAGAVGGTQYF. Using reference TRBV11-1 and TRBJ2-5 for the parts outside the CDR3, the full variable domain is EAEVAQSPRYKITEKSQAVAFWCDPISGHATLYWYRQILGQGPELLVQFQDESVVDDSQLPKDRFSAERLKGVDSTLKIQPAELGDSAMYLCASSVLAGAVGGTQYFGPGTRLLVL.

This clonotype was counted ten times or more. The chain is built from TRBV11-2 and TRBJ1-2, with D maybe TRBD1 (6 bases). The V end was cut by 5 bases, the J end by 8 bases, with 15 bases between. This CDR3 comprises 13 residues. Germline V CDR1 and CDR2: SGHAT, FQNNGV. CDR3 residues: CASSKGGEGGYTF. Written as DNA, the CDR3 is TGTGCCAGCAGCAAAGGGGGGGAAGGAGGCTACACCTTC.

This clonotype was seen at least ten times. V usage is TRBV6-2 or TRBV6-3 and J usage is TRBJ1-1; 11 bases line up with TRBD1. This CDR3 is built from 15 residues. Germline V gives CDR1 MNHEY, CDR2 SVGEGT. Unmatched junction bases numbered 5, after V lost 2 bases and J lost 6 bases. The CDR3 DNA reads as TGTGCCAGCAGTTACACCGGGACAGGGGGAGCTGAAGCTTTCTTT. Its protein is CASSYTGTGGAEAFF.